The following is a TCR beta chain sequence with its context. It has no known antigen specificity. One junction end does not reproduce the germline sequence, and a read error may be involved. This record comes from a study (dated by TCRdb to about 2013). Sequencing took place on an Illumina Genome Analyzer IIx. TCRdb reran the public reads through fastp at Q25 and MiXCR, keeping productive beta chains. Identical CDR3 proteins give one entry, which carries the most common genes and DNA. The table for this sample lists 6,500 to 7,500 distinct CDR3 sequences; 32% of them were counted only once. Roughly a fifth of the sample is held by the ten biggest clonotypes. The receptor's source is a human donor. The sequenced material came from blood.

The nucleotides are TGTGCCTGCAGCGTCTTTAGACAGGGGAACACTGAAGCTTTCTTT. Translated, this is CACSVFRQGNTEAFF. The sequence is built from TRBV5-7 and TRBJ1-1; the junction holds 7 bases that match TRBD1. TRBV5-7 falls under the ORF class, with uncertain function. From the cysteine up to the phenylalanine, the CDR3 has a length of 15 residues. Of all the DNA, just the CDR3 is kept, 45 bases in frame from base 1.